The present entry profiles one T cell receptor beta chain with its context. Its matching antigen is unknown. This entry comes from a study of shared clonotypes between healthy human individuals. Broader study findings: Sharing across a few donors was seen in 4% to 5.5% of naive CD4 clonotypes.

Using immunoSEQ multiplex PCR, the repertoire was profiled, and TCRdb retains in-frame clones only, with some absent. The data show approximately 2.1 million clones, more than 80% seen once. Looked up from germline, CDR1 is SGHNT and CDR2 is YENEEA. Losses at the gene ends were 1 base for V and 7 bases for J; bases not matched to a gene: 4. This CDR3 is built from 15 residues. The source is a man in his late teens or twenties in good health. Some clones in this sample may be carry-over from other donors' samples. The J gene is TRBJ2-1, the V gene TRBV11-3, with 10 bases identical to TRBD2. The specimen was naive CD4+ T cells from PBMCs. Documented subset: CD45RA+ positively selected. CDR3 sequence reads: CASSLVASGRNEQFF. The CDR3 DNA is TGTGCCAGCAGCTTAGTGGCTAGCGGGAGAAATGAGCAGTTCTTC.